The clone carrying this TCR beta chain was counted many times. The antigen is undetermined. The sample originates from a study of T cell repertoires in cytomegalovirus infection. Across the study: Both a matching HLA type and CMV infection were indicated by public TCR beta signatures.

In TCRdb, the reads were re-called with MiXCR into one record per CDR3 protein. The sample shows a few hundred thousand distinct CDR3 sequences, just under 30% of them seen only once. Whole-study results and caveats: HLA-C-restricted CMV-specific TCR beta clonotypes prevailed in the ex vivo response.

V lost 6 bases and J 7 bases, leaving 15 bases between the germline ends. Germline CDR1 SGHTA, CDR2 FQGNSA. The CDR3 is 13 residues long. This chain links TRBV7-2 with TRBJ1-1; D might be TRBD1 (6 bases). Material: cultured PBMCs, obtained from culture after CMV antigen stimulation. The sequence derives from a human donor in good health (CMV status not recorded). Some clones in this sample may be carry-over from other donors' samples. In DNA, the CDR3 is TGTGCCAGCAGTCACGAAGGGGGGATTGAAGCTTTCTTT. This translates into CASSHEGGIEAFF.